These 16 T cell receptor beta chains share one sample of origin, sequenced in a study of human T cells and chemical hapten exposure. Time point of the sample: patch test 1, 2 weeks after DPC sensitization. Sample treatment: therapeutic diphenylcyclopropenone sensitization with weekly scalp DPC. TCRdb fed the RACE reads into MiXCR, producing one record per CDR3 protein. Among about 380,000 distinct CDR3 sequences listed, roughly 4.8% were seen once. The source material was whole blood, sampled in connection with sensitization to the hapten diphenylcyclopropenone (DPC). These receptors came from a woman between 45 and 60 years old with alopecia areata. Some clones in this sample may be carry-over from other donors' samples.

This clonotype was counted many times. V is TRBV27 and J is TRBJ1-5; D is perhaps TRBD1 (5 bases). The CDR3 runs 13 residues. CDR1 and CDR2 (germline): MNHEY, SMNVEV (reference sequence). V gave up 4 bases and J gave up 7 bases, with 11 bases separating them. The CDR3 bases are TGTGCCAGCAGTTGGCGTGAGGGGCAGCCCCAGCATTTT. Amino acids: CASSWREGQPQHF.

The chain links TRBV3-1 to TRBJ2-1, with 7 positions matching TRBD2. CDR1 LGHDT and CDR2 YNNKEL come from the germline V gene (reference sequence). The V gene end was trimmed by 0 bases and the J gene end by 8 bases; junction bases not matched to a gene: 10. This CDR3 has 16 amino acids. The CDR3 sequence is CASSQESSGVVYEQFF. The CDR3 region has the DNA TGTGCCAGCAGCCAAGAATCCAGCGGGGTAGTCTATGAGCAGTTCTTC.

The chain uses TRBV28 and TRBJ1-3; perhaps TRBD1 as D (6 bases). Deletions cut 10 bases from V and 0 bases from J, with 13 bases between. The CDR3 length is 14 residues. CDR1 MDHEN and CDR2 SYDVKM come from the germline V gene. CDR3 sequence reads: CATQQGLSGNTIYF. CDR3 coding DNA: TGTGCCACCCAACAGGGCCTCTCTGGAAACACCATATATTTT.

This clonotype was counted a few times. The chain is built from TRBV20-1 and TRBJ2-7, with D possibly TRBD2 on 6 matching bases. With 5 bases removed from V and 1 base from J, the gap between germline ends came to 12 bases. Looked up from germline, CDR1 is DFQATT and CDR2 is SNEGSKA (reference sequence). The CDR3 sequence is 13 residues long. CDR3 in amino acids: CSAQGGDSYEQYF. The CDR3 nucleotides are TGCAGTGCTCAGGGCGGGGATTCCTACGAGCAGTACTTC.

The V and J genes are TRBV11-2 and TRBJ2-3; 9 nucleotides match TRBD1. In germline, CDR1 is SGHAT, CDR2 FQNNGV. The CDR3 consists of 16 residues. Germline trimming cut 3 bases from V and 4 bases from J; bases unmatched to any gene: 8. This CDR3 reads CASSFRDRVVADTQYF. The CDR3 DNA follows: TGTGCCAGCAGCTTCCGGGACAGGGTCGTCGCAGATACGCAGTATTTT. Full variable domain (outside the CDR3, taken from reference TRBV11-2 and TRBJ2-3): EAGVAQSPRYKIIEKRQSVAFWCNPISGHATLYWYQQILGQGPKLLIQFQNNGVVDDSQLPKDRFSAERLKGVDSTLKIQPAKLEDSAVYLCASSFRDRVVADTQYFGPGTRLTVL.

The J gene is TRBJ2-5, the V gene TRBV12-5; 13 nucleotides line up with TRBD2. Germline values: CDR1 LGHNT, CDR2 FRNRAP. Trimming took 5 bases from V and 8 from J; bases not matched to a gene: 8. This CDR3 has 15 amino acids. For the CDR3, the DNA is TGTGCTAGTGGTACAGGACTAGCGGGGGTGGAAACCCAGTACTTC. Encoded protein: CASGTGLAGVETQYF.

This clonotype came up many times. The chain recombines TRBV7-2 with TRBJ2-2, with 8 bases aligning to TRBD1. Germline lookup yields CDR1 SGHTA and CDR2 FQGNSA. The CDR3 extends over 18 amino acids. V dropped 0 bases and J dropped 6; count of bases not matched to a gene: 12. The CDR3, as DNA: TGTGCCAGCAGCTTAGCTCCCCTCCTTGGACAGGGCGCCGGGGAGCTGTTTTTT. This translates into CASSLAPLLGQGAGELFF.

This clonotype was seen at least ten times. The CDR3 DNA sequence: TGTGCCAGCAGTGGCGTCTCCGGCTACACCTTC. Residues: CASSGVSGYTF. The V and J genes are TRBV2 and TRBJ1-2; D is uncertain. V lost 4 bases and J 8 bases, leaving 8 bases between the germline ends. This CDR3 contains 11 residues. CDR1 is SNHLY, CDR2 FYNNEI, per germline.

This clonotype was counted at least ten times. This sequence joins TRBV12-3 or TRBV12-4 and TRBJ2-6; D is uncertain. Trimming left V 6 bases short and J 2 bases short, with 8 bases between. CDR3 length: 14 residues. CDR3 in amino acids: CASSLTAGANVLTF. The CDR3 bases are TGTGCCAGCAGCTTAACCGCTGGGGCCAACGTCCTGACTTTC.

As to this clonotype: Possible read error: a much larger clone is one base away. The chain joins TRBV5-1 to TRBJ1-1; D gene ambiguous. The ends were cut back, 0 bases at V and 2 bases at J, with 11 bases in the middle. CDR1 and CDR2 from the germline V gene are SGHRS and YFSETQ. This CDR3 contains 15 residues. CDR3 DNA: TGCGCCAGCAGCTTGGGGCACGGTAATAACACTGAAGCTTTCTTT. Residues: CASSLGHGNNTEAFF.

The gene calls are TRBV29-1 and TRBJ2-2, with 8 bases matching TRBD1. The J segment lost 4 bases and the V segment lost 6 bases, leaving 4 bases of the junction unmatched. Germline V gene sequence: CDR1 SQVTM, CDR2 ANQGSEA. The CDR3 extends over 13 amino acids. Written as DNA, the CDR3 is TGCAGCGTGAACAGGGGGTCCACCGGGGAGCTGTTTTTT. It yields the protein CSVNRGSTGELFF.

Ten or more counts support this clonotype. CDR3 amino acids: CAISELAPTDNTEAFF. Written as DNA, the CDR3 is TGTGCCATCAGTGAACTTGCCCCGACAGATAACACTGAAGCTTTCTTT. The rearrangement joins TRBV10-3 to TRBJ1-1, with D perhaps TRBD1 (5 bases). Trimming cost V 3 bases and J 2 bases, with 16 bases left between them. Germline V gene sequence: CDR1 ENHRY, CDR2 SYGVKD. The CDR3 has 16 residues.

This clonotype came up a few times. The chain is built from TRBV30 and TRBJ1-1; no definite D call. Germline values: CDR1 GTSNPN, CDR2 SVGIG (reference sequence). The CDR3 extends over 13 amino acids. V lost 0 bases, J lost 6 bases, and 11 bases lay in between. CDR3 nucleotides: TGTGCCTGGAGTGTGAGTGGATTCGCTGAAGCTTTCTTT. Residues: CAWSVSGFAEAFF.

This clonotype has ten or more counts. V usage is TRBV3-1 and J usage is TRBJ2-1, with D possibly being TRBD2 (5 bases). V dropped 1 base and J dropped 10 bases, with 8 bases sitting between them. The CDR3 is 12 residues long. CDR1 and CDR2 (germline): LGHDT, YNNKEL (reference sequence). DNA of the CDR3: TGTGCCAGCAGCCAAGCACCGGGGGAGCAGTTCTTC. Its protein product is CASSQAPGEQFF.

This clonotype was seen repeatedly, ten times or more. The chain has TRBV9 and TRBJ2-5, with unresolved D. The CDR3 spans 13 residues. From germline, CDR1 is SGDLS and CDR2 YYNGEE. Trimming left V 2 bases short and J 1 base short, with 6 bases between. The CDR3 DNA is TGTGCCAGCAGCGTGACGACCCAAGAGACCCAGTACTTC. It yields the protein CASSVTTQETQYF.

The V gene is TRBV20-1, the J gene TRBJ2-3; 9 nucleotides line up with TRBD2. From germline, CDR1 is DFQATT and CDR2 SNEGSKA (reference sequence). There are 17 residues in the CDR3. J gave up 6 bases and V 1 base, and 14 bases lay outside the gene matches. The CDR3: CSARASRGRGGLDTQYF. DNA of the CDR3: TGCAGTGCTAGAGCCTCCCGGGGGCGGGGGGGCCTCGATACGCAGTATTTT.